This T cell receptor (beta chain) was captured by sequencing in a study of blood T cell repertoires in COVID-19. As for the study in general: Acute-phase and convalescent COVID-19 samples originated in the United States, Italy and Spain.

V was shortened by 8 bases and J by 6 bases, with 16 bases between the two germline ends. This CDR3 spans 13 amino acids. Germline CDR1 MDHEN, CDR2 SYDVKM. Using immunoSEQ multiplex PCR, the repertoire was profiled, and TCRdb retains in-frame clones only, with some absent. This table has 150,000 to 200,000 clones, around nine tenths appearing once. Sample: peripheral blood. The V call is TRBV28, the J call TRBJ1-2; TRBD1 is a possible D gene (6 bases). The origin of this receptor is a woman older than 75 with COVID-19, enrolled during active disease. For the CDR3, the DNA is TGTGCCAGCCGTAGACAGGAAAGTAATGGCTACACCTTC. Translating gives CASRRQESNGYTF.